The clone carrying this TCR beta chain showed up just a few times. The entry originates in a study of blood T cell repertoires in COVID-19. Study as a whole: Acute and convalescent COVID-19 specimens originated in the United States, Italy and Spain. PBMCs, B-cell-depleted T cells, or T cells provided the cDNA or gDNA that made up the material.

CDR3 size: 17 residues. Looked up from germline, CDR1 is SGHNT and CDR2 is YENEEA. Trimming took 0 bases from V and 7 from J, leaving 20 bases between them. As processed by the authors: The assay estimated nucleated cells by amplifying reference gene primers. TCRdb's copy holds only in-frame clones and misses some; the assay was immunoSEQ multiplex PCR. V, J and clone size were drawn from that table, and D and trimming were deduced from the DNA. The sample has around 700,000 clones; about 87% are singletons. The clonotype comes from a woman aged 18-29 years with acute or convalescent COVID-19. The J gene is TRBJ2-3, the V gene TRBV11-3; a possible D gene is TRBD2 (7 bases). Sample: peripheral blood. CDR3 in DNA: TGTGCCAGCAGCTTAGAGGGGGGGCCGGGTAGGACGCATACGCAGTATTTT. This sequence encodes CASSLEGGPGRTHTQYF.